This T cell receptor (beta chain) was captured in a study of blood T cell repertoires in COVID-19 (TCRdb year 2020). Background for the entire study: Collaborator samples came from the United States, Italy and Spain and covered acute and convalescent phases of COVID-19. A freely available public database, intended as a resource for researchers studying the immune response to SARS-CoV-2, is where the repertoires were released. The material from the prospective study consisted of cDNA or gDNA derived from T cells, B-cell-depleted T cells, or PBMCs. Deeply sampled blood TCRbeta repertoires from subjects exposed to, actively infected with, or recovered from COVID-19 were included in the dataset. Nearly every sample came with metadata listing a de-identified subject ID, COVID-19 status, age in years and sex. Samples were obtained from the ongoing ImmuneRACE study (first 160 participants) and from over a thousand subjects provided by 6 global collaborators. Where available, HLA class I and class II types were taken from metadata supplied by the sample provider and were not determined by assay-based typing. Results the study describes overall, beyond this receptor: Clinical and demographic metadata were provided uncurated, with the amount varying by source and participant.

TCRbeta CDR3 regions were amplified from genomic DNA by means of the immunoSEQ Assay, a bias-controlled multiplex PCR. In the original analysis: The number of nucleated cells in each sample was estimated from the amplification of reference gene primers within the assay. To quantify the absolute abundance of each unique TCRbeta CDR3 rearrangement, sequence reads were collapsed and filtered. For each sample, productive Simpson clonality was calculated by taking the square root of Simpson's diversity index across productive rearrangements. What TCRdb holds here is the immuneACCESS table cut down to in-frame rearrangements. Part of the clones is not present; checked against another copy, under half of the missing clones reflect an unresolved V gene, and the others are unexplained. V, J and clone size are those of that table, while D and trimming were read from the DNA. For this sample there are around 150,000 clones; approximately 79% appear just once. The ten largest account for 2.5% to 3% of the sample.

With regard to this clone: There is no known antigen for this receptor. Qualities for individual bases were not recorded, and no much larger clone is one base off.

As encoded in the germline V gene, CDR1 is SGHTA while CDR2 is FQGNSA. Trimming removed 6 bases from V and 7 bases from J; the gene matches leave 6 bases unexplained. Including cysteine and phenylalanine, the CDR3 has 14 amino acids. The read is trimmed to its CDR3 DNA, 42 bases read in frame from base 1. Enrolling through a virtual design, the prospective study's participants ranged in age from roughly 18 to 100 years and lived across some 22 United States geographic areas. Cohort assignment in the prospective study relied on participant-reported clinical history from a screening survey and a study questionnaire. ImmuneRACE Cohort 3 recovered participants were defined by two consecutive negative NP/OP PCR tests, healthcare professional clearance, or symptom resolution. Mobile phlebotomists in the prospective study collected whole blood, serum and a nasopharyngeal or oropharyngeal swab from every participant. Additional blood draws and questionnaires over an approximately 2-month period could optionally be provided by prospective study participants. Before DNA extraction, prospective study blood samples were shipped either frozen or at room temperature.

Rearrangement joined TRBV7-2 to TRBJ2-1; 10 bases in between match TRBD2. The sample was PBMCs or T cells enriched from blood (not recorded which). This TCR derives from a woman aged 45-65 years who had recovered from COVID-19. CDR3 sequence: CASRQLAGTNEQFF. The nucleotide sequence is TGTGCCAGCAGACAACTAGCGGGAACGAATGAGCAGTTCTTC.